This section outlines one TCR beta chain sequence together with its context. How the authors handled the data: Scientists estimated how many nucleated cells there were by amplifying reference gene primers. Here immunoSEQ multiplex PCR was the method, and the copy in TCRdb shows in-frame clones only, minus some. The DNA gave D and trimming, while V, J and clone size come from that table. The sample has over 120,000 clones; approximately 80% are singletons. This entry comes from a study of blood T cell repertoires in COVID-19. About the research overall: Collection of acute and convalescent COVID-19 samples took place in the United States, Italy and Spain. Sample material is recorded as cDNA or gDNA derived from T cells, B-cell-depleted T cells, or PBMCs.

Trimming took 0 bases from V and 2 from J; bases not matched to a gene: 4. Germline V gene lookup returns CDR1 SGHRS and CDR2 YFSETQ. The CDR3 runs 15 residues. The TCR sequence derives from a woman older than 75 with active or convalescent COVID-19. Sequencing input: peripheral blood. The chain recombines TRBV5-1 with TRBJ2-7, with TRBD1 matching 8 bases. CDR3 nucleotide sequence: TGCGCCAGCAGCTTGGAGGGACAGGCGCCCTACGAGCAGTACTTC. This encodes CASSLEGQAPYEQYF.